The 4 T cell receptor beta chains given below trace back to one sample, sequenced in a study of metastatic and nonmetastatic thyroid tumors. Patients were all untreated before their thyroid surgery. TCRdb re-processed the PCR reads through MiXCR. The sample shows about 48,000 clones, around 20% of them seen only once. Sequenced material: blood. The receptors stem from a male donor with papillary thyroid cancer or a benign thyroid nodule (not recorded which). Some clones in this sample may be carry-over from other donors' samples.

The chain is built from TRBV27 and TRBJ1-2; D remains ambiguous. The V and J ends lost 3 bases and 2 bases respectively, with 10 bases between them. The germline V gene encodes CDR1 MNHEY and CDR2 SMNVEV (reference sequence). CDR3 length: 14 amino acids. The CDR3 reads CASSLGPPNYGYTF. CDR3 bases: TGTGCCAGCAGTTTGGGTCCACCGAACTATGGCTACACCTTC.

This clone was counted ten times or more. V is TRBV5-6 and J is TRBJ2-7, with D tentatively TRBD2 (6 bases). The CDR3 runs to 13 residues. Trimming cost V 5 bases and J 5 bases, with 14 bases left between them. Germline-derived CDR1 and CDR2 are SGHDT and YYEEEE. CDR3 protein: CASRPWAGNEQYF. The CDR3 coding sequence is TGTGCCAGCAGACCCTGGGCGGGAAACGAGCAGTACTTC.

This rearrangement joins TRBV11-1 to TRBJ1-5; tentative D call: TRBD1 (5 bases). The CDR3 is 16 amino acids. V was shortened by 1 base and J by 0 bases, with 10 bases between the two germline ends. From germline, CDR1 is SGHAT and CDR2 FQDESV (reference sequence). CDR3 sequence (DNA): TGTGCCAGCAGCTTAGGGGGGGGTTCTAGCAATCAGCCCCAGCATTTT. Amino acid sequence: CASSLGGGSSNQPQHF.

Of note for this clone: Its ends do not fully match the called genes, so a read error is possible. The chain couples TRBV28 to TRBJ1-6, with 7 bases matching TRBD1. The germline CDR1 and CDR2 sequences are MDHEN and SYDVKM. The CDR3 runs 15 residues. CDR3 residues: CAGTLRQGVNSTLHF. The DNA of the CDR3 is TGTGCCGGCACCCTCAGACAGGGAGTTAATTCAACCCTCCACTTT.